Below, 18 T cell receptor beta chains from the same sample are listed, as sequenced in a study of human T cells and chemical hapten exposure. Time point described: patch test 1, 2 weeks after DPC sensitization. Treatment noted: therapeutic diphenylcyclopropenone sensitization with weekly scalp DPC. Each CDR3 protein gets one entry after TCRdb re-called the RACE reads with MiXCR. In the table there are roughly 120,000 distinct CDR3 sequences, around 10% of which are singletons. The sequencing here drew on whole blood, taken in connection with sensitization to the hapten diphenylcyclopropenone (DPC). These receptors were obtained from a woman between 50 and 59 years old with alopecia areata. Some clones in this sample may be carry-over from other donors' samples.

This clonotype came up a few times. The CDR3 bases are TGCGCCAGCAGCCAAGTATGGGGGGTGGATCAGCCCCAGCATTTT. Residues: CASSQVWGVDQPQHF. V usage is TRBV4-3 and J usage is TRBJ1-5, with D possibly TRBD1 on 5 matching bases. The CDR3 totals 15 residues. V dropped 1 base and J dropped 5 bases, with 12 bases sitting between them. Germline CDR1 reads LGHNA; CDR2 reads YSLEER.

This clonotype was detected many times. V usage is TRBV6-1 and J usage is TRBJ1-2; the D is unclear. Germline V lookup: CDR1 MNHNS, CDR2 SASEGT. The CDR3 sequence is 13 residues long. The V gene lost 3 bases and the J gene lost 2 bases, with 7 bases spanning the gap. The CDR3 sequence: CASSESRNYGYTF. CDR3 bases: TGTGCCAGCAGTGAGAGCAGAAACTATGGCTACACCTTC.

The genes are TRBV3-1 and TRBJ1-1, with D perhaps TRBD1 (5 bases). The CDR3 sequence is 15 residues long. The V gene lost 4 bases and the J gene lost 4 bases, with 16 bases spanning the gap. CDR1 is LGHDT and CDR2 is YNNKEL in the germline V gene (reference sequence). CDR3 amino acids: CASSPYGTDATEAFF. In nucleotides, the CDR3 is TGTGCCAGCAGCCCTTACGGGACGGATGCCACTGAAGCTTTCTTT.

V is TRBV28 and J is TRBJ2-1, with 8 bases fitting TRBD1. V dropped 1 base and J dropped 10; count of bases not matched to a gene: 9. CDR1 is MDHEN and CDR2 is SYDVKM in the germline V gene. This CDR3 comprises 15 residues. The DNA of the CDR3 is TGTGCCAGCAGTTTATTCCCCCTTCCAGGGGGCGAGCAGTTCTTC. As protein: CASSLFPLPGGEQFF.

This clonotype appeared many times. V gene TRBV7-9 combines with J gene TRBJ1-2; maybe TRBD1 (5 bases). The CDR3 totals 14 residues. Germline V gene lookup returns CDR1 SEHNR and CDR2 FQNEAQ (reference sequence). The V end was cut by 5 bases, the J end by 4 bases, with 14 bases between. This CDR3 reads CASSVQGVGYGYTF. CDR3 DNA sequence: TGTGCCAGCAGCGTTCAGGGAGTCGGCTATGGCTACACCTTC.

In this sample, this clonotype turned up many times. The rearrangement joins TRBV29-1 to TRBJ2-6, with D perhaps assigned TRBD1 or TRBD2 (5 bases each). Germline V gene lookup returns CDR1 SQVTM and CDR2 ANQGSEA. The V end was cut by 7 bases, the J end by 0 bases, with 7 bases between. There are 13 residues in the CDR3. CDR3 in amino acids: CSAGSSGANVLTF. The CDR3, as DNA: TGCAGCGCAGGGAGCTCTGGGGCCAACGTCCTGACTTTC.

The chain uses TRBV7-2 and TRBJ2-7, with TRBD2 matching 7 bases. Germline V CDR1 and CDR2: SGHTA, FQGNSA. This CDR3 has 16 residues. The V segment lost 6 bases and the J segment 2 bases; nucleotides outside the gene matches: 13. The CDR3 coding sequence is TGTGCCAGCAGGTTACAGGTCGCTAGCGGAACCTACGAGCAGTACTTC. Its translation: CASRLQVASGTYEQYF.

This sequence joins TRBV12-3 or TRBV12-4 and TRBJ1-5, with TRBD1 as a possible D gene (5 bases). The CDR3 covers 16 residues. V lost 0 bases and J 3 bases, leaving 12 bases between the germline ends. Written as DNA, the CDR3 is TGTGCCAGCAGTTTAGCGCAACAGGTGTACAATCAGCCCCAGCATTTT. Its protein product is CASSLAQQVYNQPQHF.

This clonotype was seen many times. J is TRBJ1-1 and V is TRBV25-1; a weak D match, TRBD1 (5 bases). The germline V gene has CDR1 MGHDK and CDR2 SYGVNS. Trimming cost V 6 bases and J 5 bases, with 10 bases left between them. This CDR3 has 12 residues. CDR3: CASRGRGTEAFF. In DNA, the CDR3 is TGTGCCAGCAGGGGGCGGGGGACTGAAGCTTTCTTT.

The chain joins TRBV6-1 to TRBJ1-5; 7 bases align to TRBD1. This CDR3 comprises 14 residues. Germline V gene lookup returns CDR1 MNHNS and CDR2 SASEGT. V lost 4 bases to trimming and J lost 6 bases; unmatched junction nucleotides: 6. The CDR3: CASSAQGKIQPQHF. The CDR3 nucleotides are TGTGCCAGCAGTGCACAGGGGAAGATTCAGCCCCAGCATTTT.

The rearrangement joins TRBV24-1 to TRBJ1-3; a weak D match, TRBD1 (6 bases). V was shortened by 3 bases and J by 2 bases, with 10 bases between the two germline ends. CDR3 size: 15 residues. Germline-derived CDR1 and CDR2 are KGHDR and SFDVKD. The CDR3 bases are TGTGCCACCAGTGATCCGAGGACAGCTGGAAACACCATATATTTT. This encodes CATSDPRTAGNTIYF.

This clonotype has more than one count but fewer than ten. The chain has TRBV29-1 and TRBJ1-1; tentative D call: TRBD1 (5 bases). The CDR3 is 13 residues long. V was cut by 7 bases and J by 3 bases, with 15 bases left in between. The germline CDR1 and CDR2 sequences are SQVTM and ANQGSEA. CDR3 in amino acids: CSGRSEGHTEAFF. As DNA, the CDR3 is TGCAGCGGTCGATCCGAGGGGCACACTGAAGCTTTCTTT.

The gene calls are TRBV9 and TRBJ1-6; D is ambiguous. V gave up 0 bases and J gave up 6 bases, with 7 bases separating them. Per germline, CDR1 SGDLS and CDR2 YYNGEE. The CDR3 length is 14 residues. Written as DNA, the CDR3 is TGTGCCAGCAGCGTAGCGTGGGGTAATTCACCCCTCCACTTT. Protein: CASSVAWGNSPLHF.

This clonotype has a count of ten or more. In DNA, the CDR3 is TGTGCCAGCAGTTACGGGCTGACCTTTGGTTCACCCCTCCACTTT. It is translated as CASSYGLTFGSPLHF. V usage is TRBV6-2 or TRBV6-3 and J usage is TRBJ1-6, with D uncertain. The CDR3 is 15 residues long. The ends were cut back, 2 bases at V and 9 bases at J, with 14 bases in the middle. Germline CDR1 is MNHEY and CDR2 is SVGEGT.

This clonotype was recorded a few times. This chain joins TRBV29-1 and TRBJ1-1, with TRBD1 as a possible D gene (6 bases). Germline CDR1 and CDR2: SQVTM and ANQGSEA. CDR3 size: 13 residues. The germline V and J ends were trimmed by 4 bases and 5 bases, with 14 bases remaining between them. The CDR3 DNA sequence: TGCAGCGTTGCCGACAGGAGCTTAACTGAAGCTTTCTTT. Translating gives CSVADRSLTEAFF.

In its sample, this clonotype was seen a few times. The chain has TRBV5-1 and TRBJ1-1; D gene ambiguous. This CDR3 contains 15 residues. Germline V gives CDR1 SGHRS, CDR2 YFSETQ. Deletions cut 0 bases from V and 0 bases from J, with 9 bases between. CDR3: CASSLVSTLNTEAFF. CDR3 in DNA: TGCGCCAGCAGCTTGGTTAGTACCTTGAACACTGAAGCTTTCTTT.

This clonotype was observed many times. This rearrangement joins TRBV28 to TRBJ1-4, with D tentatively TRBD1 (6 bases). CDR3 length equals 16 residues. Germline CDR1 is MDHEN and CDR2 is SYDVKM. Trimming shortened V by 5 bases and J by 0 bases, and 13 bases separated the two germline ends. DNA of the CDR3: TGTGCCAGCAGTCTTGAGGGGGGAGCAACTAATGAAAAACTGTTTTTT. Protein product: CASSLEGGATNEKLFF.

This clonotype was counted at least ten times. This rearrangement joins TRBV6-2 or TRBV6-3 to TRBJ1-6; maybe TRBD1 (5 bases). CDR3 size: 15 residues. Trimming pared 6 bases from V and 7 bases from J, leaving 16 bases between. Germline V gene data show CDR1 as MNHEY and CDR2 as SVGEGT. The CDR3 protein is CASSRDFGPNSPLHF. The CDR3 DNA follows: TGTGCCAGCAGCCGGGACTTCGGCCCAAATTCACCCCTCCACTTT.